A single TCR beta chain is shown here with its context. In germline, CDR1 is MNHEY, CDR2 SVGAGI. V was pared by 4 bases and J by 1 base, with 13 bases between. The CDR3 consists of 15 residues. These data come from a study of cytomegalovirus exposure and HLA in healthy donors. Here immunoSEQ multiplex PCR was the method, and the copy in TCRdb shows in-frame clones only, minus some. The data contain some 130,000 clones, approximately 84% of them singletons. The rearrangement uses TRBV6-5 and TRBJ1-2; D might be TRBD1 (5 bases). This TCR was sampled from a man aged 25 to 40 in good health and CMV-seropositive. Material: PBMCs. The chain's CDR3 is CASSSAGRYNYGYTF. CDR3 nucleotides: TGTGCCAGCAGTTCCGCGGGGCGGTATAACTATGGCTACACCTTC.